This is a list of T cell receptor beta chains from one sample in a study of cytomegalovirus exposure and HLA in healthy donors. Produced via immunoSEQ multiplex PCR; TCRdb's table is partial and in-frame only. The sample lists 120,000 or so clones, roughly four fifths occurring once. The sample consisted of PBMCs. The receptors originated from a woman younger than 30 in good health and CMV-seronegative. Each CDR3 is given with its conserved first and last residue. A D gene is named only where the DNA matches it firmly. A clone size is listed for some rows: how often the clone was seen (once, few, many), or a class if it is expanded.

TRBJ1-5 - TRBV21-1 - CASSCVDSDQPQHF TGTGCCAGCAGTTGCGTGGACAGTGACCAGCCCCAGCATTTT
TRBJ1-1 - TRBV6-1 - CASSFPTVMNTEAFF TGTGCCAGCAGTTTTCCGACAGTGATGAACACTGAAGCTTTCTTT
TRBJ1-1 TRBD1 TRBV10-2 - CASSETGTGSTEAFF TGCGCCAGCAGTGAGACCGGGACAGGGAGTACTGAAGCTTTCTTT
TRBJ2-7 - TRBV27 - CASSGTGVGYEQYF TGTGCCAGCAGTGGGACGGGGGTAGGGTACGAGCAGTACTTC
TRBJ1-1 - TRBV5-4 - CASRFQANTEAFF TGTGCCAGCAGGTTTCAGGCTAACACTGAAGCTTTCTTT
TRBJ2-5 TRBD1 TRBV2 - CASRVDREETQYF TGTGCCAGCAGGGTAGACAGGGAAGAGACCCAGTACTTC
TRBJ2-3 TRBD1 TRBV5-8 - CASSLQGALQDTQYF TGTGCCAGCAGCTTACAGGGGGCGCTTCAAGATACGCAGTATTTT
TRBJ2-7 - TRBV5-1 - CASSLNQLADSSYEQYF TGCGCCAGCAGCTTGAACCAGCTAGCGGACAGCTCCTACGAGCAGTACTTC
TRBJ1-2 - TRBV7-9 - CASSLDGRADGDGYTF TGTGCCAGCAGCTTAGACGGCAGGGCGGACGGTGATGGCTACACCTTC
TRBJ2-7 - TRBV5-1 - CASSTYRASYEQYF TGCGCCAGCAGCACGTACAGGGCCTCCTACGAGCAGTACTTC
TRBJ1-2 - TRBV19 - CASSIWTDAWDGYTF TGTGCCAGTAGTATTTGGACAGACGCTTGGGATGGCTACACCTTC
TRBJ2-3 TRBD2 TRBV30 - CAWSVTSGTDTQYF TGTGCCTGGAGTGTGACTAGCGGAACAGATACGCAGTATTTT
TRBJ1-2 - TRBV30 - CAWSVLSGNGYTF TGTGCCTGGAGTGTACTATCAGGGAATGGCTACACCTTC
TRBJ2-7 TRBD1 TRBV6-5 few CASSDTGGVYEQYF TGTGCCAGCAGCGACACAGGGGGAGTCTACGAGCAGTACTTC
TRBJ1-6 - TRBV18 - CASSSAPTVNSPLHF TGTGCCAGCTCATCAGCCCCGACAGTCAATTCACCCCTCCACTTT
TRBJ2-5 - TRBV19 - CASSRGVLETQYF TGTGCCAGTAGTAGGGGGGTGTTGGAGACCCAGTACTTC
TRBJ1-1 - TRBV7-8 once CASSSQGRNTEAFF TGTGCCAGCAGCTCCCAGGGTAGGAACACTGAAGCTTTCTTT
TRBJ2-2 - TRBV7-7 - CASSPFQGNTGELFF TGTGCCAGCAGCCCTTTTCAGGGTAACACCGGGGAGCTGTTTTTT
TRBJ2-2 TRBD2 TRBV7-2 - CASSLILAGVTGELFF TGTGCCAGCAGCTTAATTTTAGCGGGAGTTACCGGGGAGCTGTTTTTT
TRBJ2-3 - TRBV27 - CASTGSTDTQYF TGTGCCAGCACAGGGAGCACAGATACGCAGTATTTT